This TCR beta chain was recovered during a study of early T cells in non-severe SARS-CoV-2 infection (TCRdb year 2021). General notes on the study: Because TCR sequencing relied on bulk RNA taken from unsorted whole blood, pairing of alpha and beta chains was not possible.

The study was a case-control design nested within a healthcare worker cohort in London, UK, with weekly nasopharyngeal swab PCR tests and blood sampling. Healthcare workers were recruited between 23 and 31 March 2020, during the week of the UK lockdown, and were followed weekly for up to roughly 16 weeks. Library creation used 5' RACE. The sequencer listed for this sample is NextSeq 500. Unique molecular identifiers were attached to individual cDNA molecules in the TCR library protocol so that sequencing error and PCR bias could be corrected. Both TCR alpha and beta chains were sequenced, and tight co-correlation was observed between alpha and beta sequence abundances in each sample. The source study handled its data this way. Decombinator V4 was used to annotate the V gene, J gene and CDR3 of the TCR sequences. Expanded TCRs were defined as changing significantly between any two time points under a Poisson model with p below 0.0001. TCR abundances were normalised to the total number of TCRs sequenced per sample and were expressed as counts per million. MAIT TCRs were defined by TRAV1-2 paired with TRAJ12, TRAJ20 or TRAJ33, and iNKT TCRs by TRAV10 paired with TRAJ18. VDJdb, accessed on 1 November 2021, was searched for TCRs annotated for CMV, EBV and SARS-CoV-2, and TCRs annotated for more than one antigen were excluded. The public reads were quality trimmed at Q25 with fastp and then assembled into clones with MiXCR by TCRdb, keeping productive beta chains. All rows with the same CDR3 protein become a single entry with the most common DNA and genes. It is TCRdb's table, rather than the study itself, that gives the V and J calls and clone size. The sample includes fewer than 75,000 distinct CDR3 sequences, with roughly 18% observed a single time. The top ten clonotypes cover about 8.8% of the sample.

The germline V gene encodes CDR1 DFQATT and CDR2 SNEGSKA (reference sequence). Including the terminal cysteine and phenylalanine, the CDR3 comprises 12 residues. The retained sequence is limited to the CDR3, 36 bases, with the frame set at the first base. At the junction V is shortened by 4 bases and J by 0 bases, with 6 bases in between. To note about this clonotype: It has no known antigen specificity. Within one base of it there is no much larger clone, and no base qualities were kept.

General findings and caveats noted by the study authors: VDJdb matching was skewed toward anti-spike CD8 responses and likely underestimated virus-specific expansions by missing private and CD4 specificities.

Source: whole blood, taken at baseline. The rearrangement joined TRBV20-1 to TRBJ2-5, with an unclear D gene assignment. The sequence was collected from an adult who was a healthcare worker with PCR-confirmed SARS-CoV-2 infection or an uninfected control (not recorded which). The sequenced DNA: TGCAGTGCTACCAGACACCAAGAGACCCAGTACTTC. Its protein product is CSATRHQETQYF.